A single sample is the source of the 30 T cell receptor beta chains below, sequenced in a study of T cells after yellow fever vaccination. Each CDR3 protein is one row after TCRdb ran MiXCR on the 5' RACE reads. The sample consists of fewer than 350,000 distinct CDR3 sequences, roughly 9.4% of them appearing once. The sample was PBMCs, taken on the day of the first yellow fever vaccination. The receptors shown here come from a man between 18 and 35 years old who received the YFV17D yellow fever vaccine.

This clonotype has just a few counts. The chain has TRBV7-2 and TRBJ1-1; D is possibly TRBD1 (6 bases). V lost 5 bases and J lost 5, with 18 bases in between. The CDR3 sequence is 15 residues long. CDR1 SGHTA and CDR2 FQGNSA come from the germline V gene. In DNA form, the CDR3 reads TGTGCCAGCAGCCGTTCACCCGGGGGGCTGACTGAAGCTTTCTTT. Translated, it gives CASSRSPGGLTEAFF.

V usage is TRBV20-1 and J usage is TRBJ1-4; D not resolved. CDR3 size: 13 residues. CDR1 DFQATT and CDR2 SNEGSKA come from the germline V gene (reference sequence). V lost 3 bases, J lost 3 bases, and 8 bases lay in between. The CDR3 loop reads CSASSGPNEKLFF. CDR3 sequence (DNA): TGCAGTGCTAGTAGTGGACCTAATGAAAAACTGTTTTTT.

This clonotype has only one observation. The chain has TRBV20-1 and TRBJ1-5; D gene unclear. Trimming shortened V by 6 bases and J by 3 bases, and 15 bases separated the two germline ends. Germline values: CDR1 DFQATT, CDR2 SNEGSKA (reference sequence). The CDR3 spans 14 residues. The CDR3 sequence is CSAAPVENNQPQHF. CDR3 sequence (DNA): TGCAGTGCCGCCCCCGTTGAGAACAATCAGCCCCAGCATTTT.

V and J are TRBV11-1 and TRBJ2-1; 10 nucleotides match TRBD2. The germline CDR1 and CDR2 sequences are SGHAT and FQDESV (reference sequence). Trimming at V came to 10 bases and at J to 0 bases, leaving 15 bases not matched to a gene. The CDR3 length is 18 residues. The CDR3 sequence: CAIRDPSGGPRSYNEQFF. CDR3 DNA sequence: TGTGCCATCAGAGACCCTAGCGGGGGACCCCGCTCCTACAATGAGCAGTTCTTC.

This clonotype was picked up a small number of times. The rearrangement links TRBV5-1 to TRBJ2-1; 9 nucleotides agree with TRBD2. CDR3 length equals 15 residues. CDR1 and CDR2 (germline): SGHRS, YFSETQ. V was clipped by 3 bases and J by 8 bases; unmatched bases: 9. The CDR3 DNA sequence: TGCGCCAGCAGCTCGGGACTAGCAGACGGTGATGAGCAGTTCTTC. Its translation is CASSSGLADGDEQFF.

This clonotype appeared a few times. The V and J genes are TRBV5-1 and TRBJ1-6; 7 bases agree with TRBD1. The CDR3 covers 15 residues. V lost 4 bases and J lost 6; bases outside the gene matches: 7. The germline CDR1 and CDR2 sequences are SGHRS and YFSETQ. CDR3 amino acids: CASSPRDRLNSPLHF. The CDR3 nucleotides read TGCGCCAGCAGCCCCCGGGACAGACTTAATTCACCCCTCCACTTT.

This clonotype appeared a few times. In DNA, the CDR3 is TGTGCCATCAGTGCAGCCGGGACAGGGGGCTACGAGCAGTACTTC. Its translation: CAISAAGTGGYEQYF. This chain uses TRBV10-3 with TRBJ2-7; TRBD1 matches 11 bases. V shed 4 bases and J 3 bases; nucleotides not matched to a gene: 5. Germline CDR1 reads ENHRY; CDR2 reads SYGVKD. This CDR3 contains 15 residues.

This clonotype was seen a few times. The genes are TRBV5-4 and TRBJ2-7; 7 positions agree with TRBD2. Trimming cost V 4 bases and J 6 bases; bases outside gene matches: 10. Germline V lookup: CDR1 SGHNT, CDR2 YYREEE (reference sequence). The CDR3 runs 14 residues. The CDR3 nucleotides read TGTGCCAGCAGCATGGGAGGGGCTCTAGGCGAGCAGTACGTC. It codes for CASSMGGALGEQYV.

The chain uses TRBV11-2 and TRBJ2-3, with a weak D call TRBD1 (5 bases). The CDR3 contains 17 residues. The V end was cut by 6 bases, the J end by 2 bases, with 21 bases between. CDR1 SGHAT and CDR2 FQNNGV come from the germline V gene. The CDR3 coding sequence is TGTGCCAGCAGACTAACGTGGGGCGTCGCACACACAGATACGCAGTATTTT. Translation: CASRLTWGVAHTDTQYF.

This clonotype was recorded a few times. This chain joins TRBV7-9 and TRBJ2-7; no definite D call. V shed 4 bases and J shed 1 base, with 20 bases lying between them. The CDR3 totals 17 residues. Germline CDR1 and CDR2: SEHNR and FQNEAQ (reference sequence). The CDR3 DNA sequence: TGTGCCAGCAGCTCTCTCGAATCAGATTTGGGTTCCTACGAGCAGTACTTC. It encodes CASSSLESDLGSYEQYF.

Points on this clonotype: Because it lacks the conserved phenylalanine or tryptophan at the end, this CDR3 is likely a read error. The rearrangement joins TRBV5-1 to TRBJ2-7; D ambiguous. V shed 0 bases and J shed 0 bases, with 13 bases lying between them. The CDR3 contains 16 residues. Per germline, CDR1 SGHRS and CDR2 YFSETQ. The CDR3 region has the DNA TGCGCCAGCAGCTTGGTTTCTGCCGTTATCTCCTACGAGCAGTACCTC. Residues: CASSLVSAVISYEQYL.

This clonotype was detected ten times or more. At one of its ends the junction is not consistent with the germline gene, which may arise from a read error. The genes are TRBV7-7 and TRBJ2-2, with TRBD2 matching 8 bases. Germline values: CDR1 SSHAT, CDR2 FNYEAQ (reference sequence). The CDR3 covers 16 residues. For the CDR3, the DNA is TGTGCTAGCAGCTTAGCGGGGTCAGAGAACACCGGGGAGCTGTTTTTT. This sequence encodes CASSLAGSENTGELFF.

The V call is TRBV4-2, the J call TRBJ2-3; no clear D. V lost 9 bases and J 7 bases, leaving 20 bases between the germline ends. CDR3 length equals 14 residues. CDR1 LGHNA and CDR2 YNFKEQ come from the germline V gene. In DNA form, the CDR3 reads TGTGCCAGGGGTCCCGGCCTCGGTTGCTATACGCAGTATTTT. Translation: CARGPGLGCYTQYF.

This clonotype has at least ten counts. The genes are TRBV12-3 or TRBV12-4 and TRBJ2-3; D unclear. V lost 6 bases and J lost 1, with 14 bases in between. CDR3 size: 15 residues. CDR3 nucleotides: TGTGCCAGCAGCCCAACATCATGGGGCACAGATACGCAGTATTTT. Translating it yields CASSPTSWGTDTQYF.

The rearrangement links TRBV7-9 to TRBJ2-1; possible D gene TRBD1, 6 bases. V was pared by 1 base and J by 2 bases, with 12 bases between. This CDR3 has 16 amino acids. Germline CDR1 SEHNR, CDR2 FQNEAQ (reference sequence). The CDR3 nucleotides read TGTGCCAGCAGCTTAGAAGTTTGGACAGCCTACAATGAGCAGTTCTTC. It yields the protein CASSLEVWTAYNEQFF.

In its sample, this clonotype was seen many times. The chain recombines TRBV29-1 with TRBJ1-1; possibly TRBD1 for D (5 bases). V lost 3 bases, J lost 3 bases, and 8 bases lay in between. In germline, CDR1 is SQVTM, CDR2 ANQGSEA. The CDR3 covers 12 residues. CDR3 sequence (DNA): TGCAGCGTTGACCCGGGGCACACTGAAGCTTTCTTT. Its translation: CSVDPGHTEAFF.

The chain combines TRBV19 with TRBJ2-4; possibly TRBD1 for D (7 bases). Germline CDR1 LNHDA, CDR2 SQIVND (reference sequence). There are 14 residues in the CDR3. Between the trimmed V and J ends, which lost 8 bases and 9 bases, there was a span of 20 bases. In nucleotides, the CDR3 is TGTGCCAGTGACTATGGAGGAGGGGGCGGCATTCAGTACTTC. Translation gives CASDYGGGGGIQYF.

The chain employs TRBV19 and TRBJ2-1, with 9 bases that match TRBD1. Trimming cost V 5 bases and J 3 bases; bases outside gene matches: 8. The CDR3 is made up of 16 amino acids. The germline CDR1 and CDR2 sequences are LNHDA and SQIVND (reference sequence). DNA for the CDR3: TGTGCCAGTAGTGCCTCTGGACAGGGGAACTACAATGAGCAGTTCTTC. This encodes CASSASGQGNYNEQFF.

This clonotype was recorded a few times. The CDR3 DNA reads as TGTGCCACCAGCCCTCAGGAGGGACCTAGCACAGATACGCAGTATTTT. Residues: CATSPQEGPSTDTQYF. The chain joins TRBV15 to TRBJ2-3; TRBD2 is a possible D gene (6 bases). CDR1 and CDR2 (germline): LNHNV, YYDKDF (reference sequence). The ends were cut back, 5 bases at V and 0 bases at J, with 15 bases in the middle. The CDR3 has 16 residues.

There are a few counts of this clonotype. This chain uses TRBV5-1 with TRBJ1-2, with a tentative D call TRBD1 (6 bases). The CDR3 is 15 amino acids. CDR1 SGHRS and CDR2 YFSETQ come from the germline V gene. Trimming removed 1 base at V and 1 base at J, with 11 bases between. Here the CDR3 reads CASSLKGDSNYGYTF. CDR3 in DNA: TGCGCCAGCAGCTTGAAGGGGGATAGTAACTATGGCTACACCTTC.

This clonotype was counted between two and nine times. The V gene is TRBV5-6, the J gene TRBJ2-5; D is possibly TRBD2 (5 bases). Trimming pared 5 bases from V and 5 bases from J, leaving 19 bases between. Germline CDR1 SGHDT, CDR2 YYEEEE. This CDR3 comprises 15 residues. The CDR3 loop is CASSYRSSLTETQYF. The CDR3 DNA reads TGTGCCAGCAGTTATCGGTCTAGCCTTACGGAGACCCAGTACTTC.

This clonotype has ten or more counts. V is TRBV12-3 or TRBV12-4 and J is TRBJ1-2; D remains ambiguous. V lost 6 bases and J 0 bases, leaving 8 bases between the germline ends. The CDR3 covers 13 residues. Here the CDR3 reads CASRPGSNYGYTF. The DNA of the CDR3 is TGTGCCAGCAGACCGGGATCTAACTATGGCTACACCTTC.

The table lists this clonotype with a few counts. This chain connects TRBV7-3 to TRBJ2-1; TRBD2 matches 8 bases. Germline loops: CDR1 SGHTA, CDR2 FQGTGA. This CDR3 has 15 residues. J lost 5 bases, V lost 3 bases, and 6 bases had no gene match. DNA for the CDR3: TGTGCCAGCAGCTTGATCGGGGGGGCCCACAATGAGCAGTTCTTC. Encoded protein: CASSLIGGAHNEQFF.

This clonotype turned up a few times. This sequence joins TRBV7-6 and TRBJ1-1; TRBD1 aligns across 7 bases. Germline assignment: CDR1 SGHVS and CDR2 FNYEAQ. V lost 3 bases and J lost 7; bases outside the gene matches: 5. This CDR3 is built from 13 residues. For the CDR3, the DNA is TGTGCCAGCAGCTTGGAGACAGGGTATGAAGCTTTCTTT. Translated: CASSLETGYEAFF.

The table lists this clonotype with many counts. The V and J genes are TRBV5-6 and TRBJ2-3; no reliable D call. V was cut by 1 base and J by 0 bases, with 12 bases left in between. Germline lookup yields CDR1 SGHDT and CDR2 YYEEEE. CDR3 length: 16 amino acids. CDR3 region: CASSLLRQASTDTQYF. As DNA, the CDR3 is TGTGCCAGCAGCTTGTTGAGACAAGCTAGCACAGATACGCAGTATTTT.

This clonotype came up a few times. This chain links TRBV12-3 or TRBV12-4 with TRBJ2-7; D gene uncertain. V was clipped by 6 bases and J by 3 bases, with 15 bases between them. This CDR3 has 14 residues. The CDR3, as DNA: TGTGCCAGCAGCCCGGACCTACAGAGCTACGAGCAGTACTTC. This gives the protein CASSPDLQSYEQYF.

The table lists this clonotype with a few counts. CDR3 bases: TGTGCCACCAGCAGAGATGGAGACGCCCAGTACTTC. This translates into CATSRDGDAQYF. V usage is TRBV15 and J usage is TRBJ2-5; D call uncertain. Germline V gene data show CDR1 as LNHNV and CDR2 as YYDKDF (reference sequence). V was cut by 0 bases and J by 9 bases, with 8 bases left in between. The CDR3 length is 12 residues.

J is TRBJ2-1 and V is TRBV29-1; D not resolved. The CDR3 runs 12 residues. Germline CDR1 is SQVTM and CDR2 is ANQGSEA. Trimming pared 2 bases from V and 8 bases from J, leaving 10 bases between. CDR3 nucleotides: TGCAGCGTTGAACGGCAGCTTGATGAGCAGTTCTTC. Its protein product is CSVERQLDEQFF.

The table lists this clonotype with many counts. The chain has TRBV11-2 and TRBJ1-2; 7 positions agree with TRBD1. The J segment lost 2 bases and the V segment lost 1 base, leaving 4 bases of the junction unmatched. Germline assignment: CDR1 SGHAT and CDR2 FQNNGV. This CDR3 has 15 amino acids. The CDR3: CASSLGQGVNYGYTF. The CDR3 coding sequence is TGTGCCAGCAGCTTAGGCCAGGGGGTAAACTATGGCTACACCTTC.

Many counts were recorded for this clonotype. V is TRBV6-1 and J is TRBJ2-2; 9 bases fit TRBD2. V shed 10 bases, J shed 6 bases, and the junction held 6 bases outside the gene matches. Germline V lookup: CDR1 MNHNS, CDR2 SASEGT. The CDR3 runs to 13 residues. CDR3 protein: CATIGLAPGELFF. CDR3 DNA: TGTGCCACCATAGGACTAGCGCCCGGGGAGCTGTTTTTT.